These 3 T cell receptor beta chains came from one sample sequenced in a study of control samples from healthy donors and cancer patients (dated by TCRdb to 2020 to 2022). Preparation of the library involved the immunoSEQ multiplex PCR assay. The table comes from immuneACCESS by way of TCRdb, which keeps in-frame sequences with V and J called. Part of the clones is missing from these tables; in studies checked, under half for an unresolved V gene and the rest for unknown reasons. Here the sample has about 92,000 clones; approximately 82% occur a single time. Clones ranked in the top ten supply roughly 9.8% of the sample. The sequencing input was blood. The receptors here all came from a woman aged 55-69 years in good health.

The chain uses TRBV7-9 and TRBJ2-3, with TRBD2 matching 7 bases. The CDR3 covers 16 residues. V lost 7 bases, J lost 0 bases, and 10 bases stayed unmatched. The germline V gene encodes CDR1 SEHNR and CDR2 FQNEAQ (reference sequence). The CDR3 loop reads CASNPTSAPSTDTQYF. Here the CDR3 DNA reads TGTGCCAGCAACCCTACTAGCGCACCTAGCACAGATACGCAGTATTTT.

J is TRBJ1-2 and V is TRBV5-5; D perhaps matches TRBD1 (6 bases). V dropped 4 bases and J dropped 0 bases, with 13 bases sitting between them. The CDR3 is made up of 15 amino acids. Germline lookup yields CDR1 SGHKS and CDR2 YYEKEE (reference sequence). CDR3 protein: CASSPTTGTNYGYTF. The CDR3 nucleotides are TGTGCCAGCAGCCCCACGACAGGTACTAACTATGGCTACACCTTC.

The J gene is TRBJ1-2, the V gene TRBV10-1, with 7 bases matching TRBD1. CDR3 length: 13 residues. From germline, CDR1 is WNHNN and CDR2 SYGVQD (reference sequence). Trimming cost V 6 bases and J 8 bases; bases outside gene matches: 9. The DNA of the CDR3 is TGCGCCAGCAGCAACGACAGGGCGCGAGGCTACACCTTC. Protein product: CASSNDRARGYTF.